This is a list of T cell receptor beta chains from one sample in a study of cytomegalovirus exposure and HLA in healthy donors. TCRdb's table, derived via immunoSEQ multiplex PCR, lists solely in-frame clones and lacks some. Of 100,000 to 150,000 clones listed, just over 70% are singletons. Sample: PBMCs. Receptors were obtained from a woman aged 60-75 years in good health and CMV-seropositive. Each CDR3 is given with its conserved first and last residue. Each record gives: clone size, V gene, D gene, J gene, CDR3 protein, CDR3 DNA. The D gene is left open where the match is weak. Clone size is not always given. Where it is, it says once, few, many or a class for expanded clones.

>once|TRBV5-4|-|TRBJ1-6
CASQKPDSPLHF
TGTGCCAGCCAAAAACCGGATTCACCCCTCCACTTT
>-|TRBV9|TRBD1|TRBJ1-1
CASSASGQGLAFF
TGTGCCAGCAGCGCGAGCGGACAGGGGTTGGCTTTCTTT
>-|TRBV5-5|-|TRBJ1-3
CASSWEGAGNTIYF
TGTGCCAGCAGCTGGGAGGGGGCTGGAAACACCATATATTTT
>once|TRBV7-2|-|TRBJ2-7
CASSLEETVYEQYF
TGTGCCAGCAGCTTAGAAGAGACAGTCTACGAGCAGTACTTC
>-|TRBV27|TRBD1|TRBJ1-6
CASSFQGGYNSPLHF
TGTGCCAGCAGTTTCCAGGGGGGCTATAATTCACCCCTCCACTTT
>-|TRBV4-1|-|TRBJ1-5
CASSHPGGNQPQHF
TGCGCCAGCAGCCATCCAGGGGGCAATCAGCCCCAGCATTTT
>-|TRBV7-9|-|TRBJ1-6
CASSPGSYNSPLHF
TGTGCCAGCAGCCCCGGCTCCTATAATTCACCCCTCCACTTT
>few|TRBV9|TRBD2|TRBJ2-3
CASGSGGRTDTQYF
TGTGCCAGTGGCTCGGGGGGGCGGACAGATACGCAGTATTTT
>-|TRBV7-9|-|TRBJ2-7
CASSAGGWSYEQYF
TGTGCCAGCAGCGCCGGAGGGTGGTCCTACGAGCAGTACTTC
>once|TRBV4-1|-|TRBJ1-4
CASSRTGGVSEKLFF
TGCGCCAGCAGCCGGACGGGGGGGGTCTCCGAAAAACTGTTTTTT
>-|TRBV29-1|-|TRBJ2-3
CSVDPGTDTQYF
TGCAGCGTTGACCCGGGGACAGATACGCAGTATTTT
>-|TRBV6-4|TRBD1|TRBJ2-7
CASRRDREEYEQYF
TGTGCCAGCAGACGGGACAGGGAGGAATACGAGCAGTACTTC
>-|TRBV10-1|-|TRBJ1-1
CASSGHLNTEAFF
TGCGCCAGCTCGGGACACTTGAACACTGAAGCTTTCTTT
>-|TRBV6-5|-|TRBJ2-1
CASTPDSLSYNEQFF
TGTGCCAGCACCCCAGATTCCCTCTCCTACAATGAGCAGTTCTTC
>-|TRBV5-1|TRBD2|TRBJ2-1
CASSPAPAGAYNEQFF
TGCGCCAGCAGCCCTGCCCCAGCGGGGGCCTACAATGAGCAGTTCTTC
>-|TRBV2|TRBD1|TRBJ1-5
CASRTQGGYDQPQHF
TGTGCCAGCAGAACACAGGGGGGGTATGATCAGCCCCAGCATTTT
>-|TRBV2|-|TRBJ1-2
CASWSNYGYTF
TGTGCCAGCTGGAGCAACTATGGCTACACCTTC
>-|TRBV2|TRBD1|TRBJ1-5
CASRGLGTGNQPQHF
TGTGCCAGCAGGGGACTCGGGACAGGCAATCAGCCCCAGCATTTT
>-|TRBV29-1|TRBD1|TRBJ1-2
CSVTGGHYGYTF
TGCAGCGTTACAGGGGGGCACTATGGCTACACCTTC
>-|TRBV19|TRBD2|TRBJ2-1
CATGTSGGTYNEQFF
TGTGCCACCGGGACTAGCGGGGGGACCTACAATGAGCAGTTCTTC
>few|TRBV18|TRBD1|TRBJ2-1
CASSPKAPGQGSYNEQFF
TGTGCCAGCTCACCGAAAGCACCAGGACAGGGGTCATACAATGAGCAGTTCTTC
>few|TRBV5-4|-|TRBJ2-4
CASSHDGRGLAKNIQYF
TGTGCCAGCAGCCACGACGGAAGAGGGCTAGCCAAAAACATTCAGTACTTC
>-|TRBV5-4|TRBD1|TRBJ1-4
CASSLGDREEKLFF
TGTGCCAGCAGCTTGGGGGACAGGGAAGAAAAACTGTTTTTT
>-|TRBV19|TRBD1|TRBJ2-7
CASKSGQGPSYEQYF
TGTGCCAGTAAGTCGGGACAGGGACCATCCTACGAGCAGTACTTC
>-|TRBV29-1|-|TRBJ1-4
CSVGGGQVNEKLFF
TGCAGCGTTGGGGGGGGGCAGGTTAATGAAAAACTGTTTTTT
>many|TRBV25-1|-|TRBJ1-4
CAGQGATNEKLFF
TGTGCCGGCCAGGGCGCAACTAATGAAAAACTGTTTTTT
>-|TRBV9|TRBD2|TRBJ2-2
CASSVERAGGLAGELFF
TGTGCCAGCAGCGTAGAGCGAGCGGGGGGGCTTGCCGGGGAGCTGTTTTTT
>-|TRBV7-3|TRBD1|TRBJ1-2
CASRGTGNYGYTF
TGTGCCAGCAGAGGGACAGGAAACTATGGCTACACCTTC
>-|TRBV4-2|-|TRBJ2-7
CASSQERSSYEQYF
TGTGCCAGCAGCCAAGAGCGGAGCTCCTACGAGCAGTACTTC
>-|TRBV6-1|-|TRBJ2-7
CASGGDSSPYEQYF
TGTGCCAGCGGAGGGGACAGTTCGCCCTACGAGCAGTACTTC
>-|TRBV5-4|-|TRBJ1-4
CASSLATGSRGEKLFF
TGTGCCAGCAGCTTGGCCACAGGGTCGAGGGGGGAAAAACTGTTTTTT
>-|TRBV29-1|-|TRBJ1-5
CSVTKGGGLNQPQHF
TGCAGCGTTACGAAGGGAGGCGGCCTTAATCAGCCCCAGCATTTT
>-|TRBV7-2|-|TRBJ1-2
CASSLLGASSFIF
TGTGCCAGCAGCCTCCTTGGGGCCTCAAGCTTTATCTTC
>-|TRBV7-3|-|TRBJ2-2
CASSLGLNTGELFF
TGTGCCAGCAGCTTAGGGCTAAACACCGGGGAGCTGTTTTTT
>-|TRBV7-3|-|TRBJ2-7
CASSLTDTRASEQYF
TGTGCCAGCAGCTTAACGGATACGCGGGCTTCCGAGCAGTACTTC